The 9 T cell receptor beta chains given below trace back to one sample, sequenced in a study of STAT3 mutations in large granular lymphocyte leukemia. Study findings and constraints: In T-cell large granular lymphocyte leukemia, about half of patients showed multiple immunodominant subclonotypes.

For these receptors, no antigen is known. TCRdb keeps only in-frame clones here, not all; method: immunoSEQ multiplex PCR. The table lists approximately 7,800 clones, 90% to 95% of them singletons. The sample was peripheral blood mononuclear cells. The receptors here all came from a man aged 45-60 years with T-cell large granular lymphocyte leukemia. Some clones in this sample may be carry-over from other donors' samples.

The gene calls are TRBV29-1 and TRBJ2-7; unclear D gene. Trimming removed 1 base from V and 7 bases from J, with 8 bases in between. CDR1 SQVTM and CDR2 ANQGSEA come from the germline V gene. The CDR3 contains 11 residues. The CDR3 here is CSVEVVGEQYF. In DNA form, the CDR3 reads TGCAGCGTTGAAGTTGTGGGAGAGCAGTACTTC.

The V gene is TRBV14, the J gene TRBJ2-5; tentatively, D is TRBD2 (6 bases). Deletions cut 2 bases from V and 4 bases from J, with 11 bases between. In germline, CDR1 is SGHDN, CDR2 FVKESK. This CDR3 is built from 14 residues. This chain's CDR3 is CASSQYSGRETQYF. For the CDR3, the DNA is TGTGCCAGCAGCCAATATAGCGGTAGAGAGACCCAGTACTTC.

The CDR3 DNA sequence: TGTGCCAGCAGCTCCGTTGTAGAAGGGGTCAAATATGGCTACACCTTC. Residues: CASSSVVEGVKYGYTF. J is TRBJ1-2 and V is TRBV11-3, with D tentatively TRBD1 (5 bases). Germline CDR1 SGHNT, CDR2 YENEEA. CDR3 length equals 16 residues. Trimming left V 4 bases short and J 5 bases short, with 20 bases between.

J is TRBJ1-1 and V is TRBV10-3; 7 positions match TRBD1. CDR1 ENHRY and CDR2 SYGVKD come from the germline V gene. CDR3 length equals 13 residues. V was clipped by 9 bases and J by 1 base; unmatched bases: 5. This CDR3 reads CAITGDKNTEAFF. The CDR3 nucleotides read TGTGCCATTACAGGGGACAAGAACACTGAAGCTTTCTTT.

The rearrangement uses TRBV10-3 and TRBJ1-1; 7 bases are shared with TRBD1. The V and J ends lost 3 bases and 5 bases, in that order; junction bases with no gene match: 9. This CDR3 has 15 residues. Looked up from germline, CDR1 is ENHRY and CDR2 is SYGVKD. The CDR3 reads CAISDHDRVDTEAFF. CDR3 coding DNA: TGTGCCATCAGTGACCACGACAGGGTTGATACTGAAGCTTTCTTT.

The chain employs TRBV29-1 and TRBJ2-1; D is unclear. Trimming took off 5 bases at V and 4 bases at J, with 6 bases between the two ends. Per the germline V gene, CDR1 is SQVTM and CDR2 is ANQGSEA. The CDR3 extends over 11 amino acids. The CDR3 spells CSVPRYNEQFF. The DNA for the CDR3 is TGCAGCGTTCCGAGGTACAATGAGCAGTTCTTC.

The CDR3 loop reads CASTGGLVYGYTF. The CDR3 nucleotides read TGTGCCAGTACGGGGGGGCTGGTCTATGGCTACACCTTC. The gene calls are TRBV19 and TRBJ1-2, with a weak D call TRBD1 (6 bases). Germline CDR1 is LNHDA and CDR2 is SQIVND (reference sequence). Between the trimmed V and J ends, which lost 7 bases and 4 bases, there was a span of 13 bases. The CDR3 has 13 residues.

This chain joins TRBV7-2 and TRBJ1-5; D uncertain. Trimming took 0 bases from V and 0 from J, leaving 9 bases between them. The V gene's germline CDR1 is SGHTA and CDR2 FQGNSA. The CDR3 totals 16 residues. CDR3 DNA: TGTGCCAGCAGCTTAGCCGGAGTCTATAGCAATCAGCCCCAGCATTTT. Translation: CASSLAGVYSNQPQHF.

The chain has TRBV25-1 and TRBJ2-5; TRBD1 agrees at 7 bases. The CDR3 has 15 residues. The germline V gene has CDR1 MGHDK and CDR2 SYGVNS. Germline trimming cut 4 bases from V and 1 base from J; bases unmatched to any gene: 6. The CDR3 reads CASSVFGTAQETQYF. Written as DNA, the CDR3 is TGTGCCAGCAGTGTATTTGGGACAGCCCAAGAGACCCAGTACTTC.